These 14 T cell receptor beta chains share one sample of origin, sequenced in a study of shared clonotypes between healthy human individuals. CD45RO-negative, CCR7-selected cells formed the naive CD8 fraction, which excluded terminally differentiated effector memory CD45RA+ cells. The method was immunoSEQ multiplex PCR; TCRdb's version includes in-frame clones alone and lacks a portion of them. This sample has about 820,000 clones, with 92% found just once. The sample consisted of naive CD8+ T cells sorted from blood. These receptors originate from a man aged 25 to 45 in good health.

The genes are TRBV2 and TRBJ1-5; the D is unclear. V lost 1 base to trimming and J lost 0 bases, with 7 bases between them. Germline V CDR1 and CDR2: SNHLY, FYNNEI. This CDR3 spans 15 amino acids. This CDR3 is CASSEVTHSNQPQHF. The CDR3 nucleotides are TGTGCCAGCAGTGAAGTTACACATAGCAATCAGCCCCAGCATTTT.

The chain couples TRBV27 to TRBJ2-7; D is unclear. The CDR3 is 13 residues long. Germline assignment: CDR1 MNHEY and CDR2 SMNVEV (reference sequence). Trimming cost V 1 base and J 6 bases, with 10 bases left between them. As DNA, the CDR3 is TGTGCCAGCAGTTTATTAGGTTTCCGCGAGCAGTACTTC. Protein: CASSLLGFREQYF.

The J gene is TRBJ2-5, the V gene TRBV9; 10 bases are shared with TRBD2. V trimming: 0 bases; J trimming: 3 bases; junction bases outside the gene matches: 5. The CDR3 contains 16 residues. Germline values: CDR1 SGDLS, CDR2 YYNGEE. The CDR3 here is CASSVEGLAGEETQYF. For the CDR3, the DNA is TGTGCCAGCAGCGTAGAAGGTCTAGCGGGAGAAGAGACCCAGTACTTC.

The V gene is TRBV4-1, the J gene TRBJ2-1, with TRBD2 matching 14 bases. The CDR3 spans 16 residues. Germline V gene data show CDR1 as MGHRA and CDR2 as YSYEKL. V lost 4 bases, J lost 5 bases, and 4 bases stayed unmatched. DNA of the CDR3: TGCGCCAGCAGCCGGTTGGGACTAGCGGGAGACAATGAGCAGTTCTTC. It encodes CASSRLGLAGDNEQFF.

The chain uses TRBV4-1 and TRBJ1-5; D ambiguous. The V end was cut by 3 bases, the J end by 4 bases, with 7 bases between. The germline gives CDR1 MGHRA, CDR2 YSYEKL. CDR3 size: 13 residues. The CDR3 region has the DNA TGCGCCAGCAGCCAGCATGAAAATCAGCCCCAGCATTTT. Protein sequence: CASSQHENQPQHF.

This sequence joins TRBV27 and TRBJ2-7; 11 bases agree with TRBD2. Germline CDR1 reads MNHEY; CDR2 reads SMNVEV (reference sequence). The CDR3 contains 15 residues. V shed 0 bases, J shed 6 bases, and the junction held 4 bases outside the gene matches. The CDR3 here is CASSLSTSGRVEQYF. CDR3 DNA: TGTGCCAGCAGTTTATCTACTAGCGGGAGAGTCGAGCAGTACTTC.

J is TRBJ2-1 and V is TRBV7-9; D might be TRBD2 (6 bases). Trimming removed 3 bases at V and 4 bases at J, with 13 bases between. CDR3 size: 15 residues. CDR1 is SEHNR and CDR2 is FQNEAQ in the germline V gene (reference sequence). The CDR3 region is CASSLGLASYNEQFF. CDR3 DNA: TGTGCCAGCAGCTTGGGGCTAGCGAGTTACAATGAGCAGTTCTTC.

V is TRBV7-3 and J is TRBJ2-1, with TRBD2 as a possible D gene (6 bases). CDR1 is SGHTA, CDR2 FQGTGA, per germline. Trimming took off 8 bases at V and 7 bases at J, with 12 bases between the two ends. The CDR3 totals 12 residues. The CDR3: CASRENRNEQFF. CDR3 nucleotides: TGTGCCAGCCGGGAGAATCGGAATGAGCAGTTCTTC.

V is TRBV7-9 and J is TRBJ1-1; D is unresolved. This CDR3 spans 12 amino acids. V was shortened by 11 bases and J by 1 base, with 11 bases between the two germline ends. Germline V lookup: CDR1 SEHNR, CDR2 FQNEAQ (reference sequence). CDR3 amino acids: CAGGFGNTEAFF. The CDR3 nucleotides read TGTGCCGGTGGGTTCGGGAACACTGAAGCTTTCTTT.

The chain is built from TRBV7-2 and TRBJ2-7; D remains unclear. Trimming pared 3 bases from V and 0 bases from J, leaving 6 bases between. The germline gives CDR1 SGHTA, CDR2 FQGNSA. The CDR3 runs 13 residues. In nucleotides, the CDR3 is TGTGCCAGCAGCTTCGGCAGCTCCTACGAGCAGTACTTC. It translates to CASSFGSSYEQYF.

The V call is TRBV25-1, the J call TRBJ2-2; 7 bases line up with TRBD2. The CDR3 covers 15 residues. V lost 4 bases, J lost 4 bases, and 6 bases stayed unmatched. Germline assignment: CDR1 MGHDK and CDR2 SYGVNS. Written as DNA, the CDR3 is TGTGCCAGCAGTGCCCGGGGGGAGAGCACCGGGGAGCTGTTTTTT. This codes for CASSARGESTGELFF.

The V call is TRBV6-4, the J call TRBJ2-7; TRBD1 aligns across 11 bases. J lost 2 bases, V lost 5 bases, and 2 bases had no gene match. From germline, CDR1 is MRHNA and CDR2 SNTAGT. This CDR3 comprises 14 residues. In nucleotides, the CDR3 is TGTGCCAGCAGTCCGGGACAGGGGGCCTACGAGCAGTACTTC. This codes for CASSPGQGAYEQYF.

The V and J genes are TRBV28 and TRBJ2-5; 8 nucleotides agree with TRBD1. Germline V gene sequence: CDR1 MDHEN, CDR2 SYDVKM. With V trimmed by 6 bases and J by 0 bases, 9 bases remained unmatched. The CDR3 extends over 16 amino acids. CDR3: CASSRIGQGYQETQYF. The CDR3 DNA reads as TGTGCCAGCAGCCGCATCGGACAGGGATACCAAGAGACCCAGTACTTC.

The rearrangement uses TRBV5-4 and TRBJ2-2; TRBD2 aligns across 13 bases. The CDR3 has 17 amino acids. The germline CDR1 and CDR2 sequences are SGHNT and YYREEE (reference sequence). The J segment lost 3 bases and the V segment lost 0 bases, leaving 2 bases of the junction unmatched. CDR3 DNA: TGTGCCAGCAGCTTGGGACTAGCGGGAGGAGACACCGGGGAGCTGTTTTTT. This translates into CASSLGLAGGDTGELFF. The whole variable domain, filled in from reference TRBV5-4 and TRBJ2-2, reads ETGVTQSPTHLIKTRGQQVTLRCSSQSGHNTVSWYQQALGQGPQFIFQYYREEENGRGNFPPRFSGLQFPNYSSELNVNALELDDSALYLCASSLGLAGGDTGELFFGEGSRLTVL.